The rows below give T cell receptor beta chains drawn from one sample of a study of T cells in localized non-small cell lung cancer. Method: immunoSEQ multiplex PCR; TCRdb's copy keeps in-frame clones and lacks some. The table records over a thousand clones, around 29% of them present only once. Sequenced material: normal lung tissue next to the tumor, taken before any cancer treatment. These receptors all come from a man aged 35 to 70 with stage I lung adenocarcinoma. The CDR3 runs from the conserved cysteine through the conserved F or W. A D gene is named only where the DNA matches it firmly. Some rows mark clone size as missing; the rest say once, few, many or name a class of expanded clone.

d_call	clone_size	v_call	cdr3_length	j_call	cdr3_aa	cdr3_nt
.	.	TRBV6-8	12	TRBJ2-3	CASSELGYTQYF	TGTGCCAGCAGTGAGTTGGGCTATACGCAGTATTTT
.	few	TRBV4-1	16	TRBJ1-2	CASSQEAAGAGYGYTF	TGCGCCAGCAGCCAAGAAGCAGCAGGGGCAGGATATGGCTACACCTTC
.	.	TRBV6-8	12	TRBJ2-5	CASSANQETQYF	TGTGCCAGCTCAGCGAACCAAGAGACCCAGTACTTC
TRBD1	large	TRBV6-8	15	TRBJ1-1	CASSYGGGVDTEAFF	TGTGCCAGCAGTTACGGAGGGGGCGTGGACACTGAAGCTTTCTTT
.	.	TRBV11-3	17	TRBJ2-4	CASSLWRGLVPKNIQYF	TGTGCCAGCAGCTTGTGGCGGGGTCTCGTGCCCAAAAACATTCAGTACTTC
TRBD1	.	TRBV30	15	TRBJ2-7	CAWRGTGTPFYEQYF	TGTGCCTGGAGGGGGACAGGGACTCCCTTCTACGAGCAGTACTTC
.	.	TRBV9	15	TRBJ2-1	CASSVSSGSYNEQFF	TGTGCCAGCAGCGTAAGCAGCGGCTCCTACAATGAGCAGTTCTTC
.	.	TRBV5-1	14	TRBJ1-3	CASSLNLSGNTIYF	TGCGCCAGCAGCTTGAATCTTTCTGGAAACACCATATATTTT
TRBD2	.	TRBV19	17	TRBJ2-3	CASRKDGGNGGTDTQYF	TGTGCCAGTAGGAAAGACGGCGGGAACGGGGGGACAGATACGCAGTATTTT
TRBD2	.	TRBV6-8	14	TRBJ2-3	CASKRTSRLDTQYF	TGTGCCAGCAAGCGGACTAGCAGGTTGGATACGCAGTATTTT
.	few	TRBV9	14	TRBJ2-7	CASSLTGGPYEQYF	TGTGCCAGCAGCTTGACTGGGGGACCGTACGAGCAGTACTTC
.	few	TRBV6-8	14	TRBJ2-7	CASSVGTSTYEQYF	TGTGCCAGCAGTGTAGGGACAAGTACCTACGAGCAGTACTTC
.	.	TRBV28	12	TRBJ2-5	CASSERGETQYF	TGTGCCAGCAGCGAAAGGGGAGAGACCCAGTACTTC
.	.	TRBV30	15	TRBJ1-2	CAWSGVLDTNYGYTF	TGTGCCTGGAGTGGTGTATTAGATACTAACTATGGCTACACCTTC
TRBD2	few	TRBV6-8	15	TRBJ2-7	CASSYASGKSYEQYF	TGTGCCAGCAGTTACGCTAGCGGGAAGTCCTACGAGCAGTACTTC
.	few	TRBV12-2	16	TRBJ2-1	CAGASSSGKDTNEQFF	TGTGCCGGAGCTTCATCGAGCGGGAAGGATACCAATGAGCAGTTCTTC
TRBD2	.	TRBV11-3	16	TRBJ2-2	CASSYPRTSGRGELFF	TGTGCCAGCAGCTACCCTAGGACTAGCGGGAGAGGGGAGCTGTTTTTT
.	.	TRBV25-1	16	TRBJ2-2	CASSSFRDGNTGELFF	TGTGCCAGCAGTTCATTCCGGGACGGGAACACCGGGGAGCTGTTTTTT
.	few	TRBV11-3	16	TRBJ2-2	CASSPPGQGNTGELFF	TGTGCCAGCAGCCCGCCTGGCCAGGGGAACACCGGGGAGCTGTTTTTT
TRBD2	.	TRBV15	17	TRBJ2-1	CATSGRTSGRSFDEQFF	TGTGCCACCAGCGGCCGGACTAGCGGGAGGAGCTTCGATGAGCAGTTCTTC
.	few	TRBV6-8	13	TRBJ1-1	CASTVRANTEAFF	TGTGCCAGCACGGTTCGGGCGAACACTGAAGCTTTCTTT
.	.	TRBV11-3	14	TRBJ2-3	CASSRQETVDTQYF	TGTGCCAGCAGCCGACAGGAGACAGTCGATACGCAGTATTTT
.	.	TRBV6-8	16	TRBJ2-5	CASSDHLRGAQETQYF	TGTGCCAGCAGTGACCATCTACGGGGGGCCCAAGAGACCCAGTACTTC
TRBD2	.	TRBV29-1	14	TRBJ2-7	CSVESSGKVREQYF	TGCAGCGTTGAGTCTAGCGGGAAGGTCCGCGAGCAGTACTTC
TRBD2	few	TRBV9	16	TRBJ2-7	CASSAGTSGTSYEQYF	TGTGCCAGCAGCGCAGGGACTAGCGGGACGTCCTACGAGCAGTACTTC
.	medium-sized	TRBV11-3	17	TRBJ1-1	CASSFSRPAGMNTEAFF	TGTGCCAGCAGCTTCTCCCGGCCAGCAGGCATGAACACTGAAGCTTTCTTT
TRBD2	.	TRBV28	15	TRBJ2-1	CASSFPGLAENEQFF	TGTGCCAGCAGTTTCCCTGGACTAGCGGAGAATGAGCAGTTCTTC
.	medium-sized	TRBV9	15	TRBJ2-7	CASTFTVMRSYEQYF	TGTGCCAGCACTTTTACGGTAATGAGGTCCTACGAGCAGTACTTC
.	.	TRBV5-1	16	TRBJ1-3	CASSLSTYSSGNTIYF	TGCGCCAGCAGCTTGAGTACGTATAGCTCTGGAAACACCATATATTTT
.	medium-sized	TRBV4-1	15	TRBJ2-1	CASSLESGTWDEQFF	TGCGCCAGCAGCCTTGAGAGCGGCACTTGGGATGAGCAGTTCTTC
TRBD1	.	TRBV30	15	TRBJ2-7	CASSPPGGSKGEQYF	TGTGCCTCATCACCCCCAGGGGGCTCCAAGGGCGAGCAGTACTTC
.	once	TRBV14	14	TRBJ1-3	CASSHGTFGNTIYF	TGTGCCAGCAGCCACGGGACCTTCGGAAACACCATATATTTT
.	few	TRBV6-8	14	TRBJ1-2	CASSERTVTYGYTF	TGTGCCAGCAGTGAGAGGACAGTGACCTATGGCTACACCTTC
TRBD2	once	TRBV19	15	TRBJ2-2	CASSRGLAGPGELFF	TGTGCCAGTAGCCGCGGACTAGCGGGTCCCGGGGAGCTGTTTTTT
.	.	TRBV30	14	TRBJ2-1	CACGPGGAGNEQFF	TGTGCCTGTGGGCCAGGAGGGGCGGGGAATGAGCAGTTCTTC
.	.	TRBV30	13	TRBJ1-4	CACLPGANEKLFF	TGTGCCTGCCTCCCGGGAGCTAATGAAAAACTGTTTTTT
.	.	TRBV6-8	12	TRBJ2-1	CASRDTEHEQFF	TGTGCCAGCAGAGACACGGAGCATGAGCAGTTCTTC
.	.	TRBV29-1	13	TRBJ1-1	CSVGGRDNTEAFF	TGCAGCGTGGGGGGACGAGATAACACTGAAGCTTTCTTT
TRBD1	.	TRBV29-1	15	TRBJ2-2	CSVAFRDRYTGELFF	TGCAGCGTAGCCTTCCGGGACAGATACACCGGGGAGCTGTTTTTT
TRBD1	.	TRBV28	14	TRBJ1-1	CASSRDRVNTEAFF	TGTGCCAGCAGTCGGGACAGAGTTAACACTGAAGCTTTCTTT
.	.	TRBV11-3	14	TRBJ2-7	CASSPGRDSYEQYF	TGTGCCAGCAGCCCCGGGCGGGACAGCTACGAGCAGTACTTC
TRBD2	.	TRBV15	17	TRBJ2-5	CATSRGEGWQNQETQYF	TGTGCCACCAGCAGAGGGGAGGGATGGCAAAACCAAGAGACCCAGTACTTC
TRBD1	few	TRBV11-3	15	TRBJ2-7	CASRAGTGSSYEQYF	TGTGCCAGCAGAGCCGGGACAGGGTCCTCCTACGAGCAGTACTTC
.	.	TRBV18	15	TRBJ2-2	CASSPLRDPTGELFF	TGTGCCAGCTCACCACTCAGGGATCCCACCGGGGAGCTGTTTTTT
TRBD1	few	TRBV18	16	TRBJ2-7	CASSPARDRQFHEQYF	TGTGCCAGCTCACCAGCACGGGACAGGCAATTCCACGAGCAGTACTTC
.	.	TRBV11-3	16	TRBJ2-5	CASSHSDRGFQETQYF	TGTGCCAGCAGCCATTCGGACAGAGGTTTCCAAGAGACCCAGTACTTC
.	.	TRBV11-3	14	TRBJ1-1	CASSFRDQSTEAFF	TGTGCCAGCAGCTTTAGGGATCAATCCACTGAAGCTTTCTTT
.	.	TRBV28	20	TRBJ2-7	CASSLSRSTRQVWSSYEQYF	TGTGCCAGCAGTTTATCCCGCTCCACCCGACAGGTCTGGAGCTCCTACGAGCAGTACTTC
.	.	TRBV28	12	TRBJ2-3	CAGGSLTDTQYF	TGTGCCGGGGGAAGTCTTACAGATACGCAGTATTTT
.	.	TRBV29-1	12	TRBJ1-1	CSVARGSTEAFF	TGCAGCGTTGCACGGGGGAGCACTGAAGCTTTCTTT